This TCR beta chain was found in a study of beta chain features in type 1 diabetes. This CDR3 is 14 amino acids long. The V gene's germline CDR1 is SEHNR and CDR2 FQNEAQ (reference sequence). V lost 6 bases, J lost 0 bases, and 11 bases lay in between. Expressed TCRB transcripts were sequenced, since all the RNA that had been isolated was reverse transcribed. Sequencing used immunoSEQ multiplex PCR; TCRdb keeps in-frame clones, though not all of them. Of a few hundred thousand clones in the sample, roughly 15% were seen once. The sequencing input was naive CD4+ T cells from blood. J is TRBJ1-1 and V is TRBV7-9; TRBD1 is a possible D gene (5 bases). This clonotype was obtained from a woman between 18 and 29 years old in good health. Here the CDR3 reads CASSSGHMNTEAFF. The CDR3 DNA reads TGTGCCAGCAGTAGCGGACACATGAACACTGAAGCTTTCTTT.